This TCR beta chain stems from a study of T cell clonotyping in hematopoietic cell transplantation. Time point indicated: recipient sample about 28 days before transplant, after cytoreduction. Germline V lookup: CDR1 LNHDA, CDR2 SQIVND (reference sequence). This CDR3 has 13 amino acids. The V and J ends lost 5 bases and 4 bases respectively, with 11 bases between them. Profiling relied on immunoSEQ multiplex PCR, and the TCRdb table lists in-frame clones only, not all of them. Of 8,500 to 14,000 clones in the sample, more than 85% are singletons; the top ten hold about an eighth. This TCR derives from a woman aged 40 to 55 with acute myeloid leukemia. Some clones in this sample may be carry-over from other donors' samples. The rearrangement joins TRBV19 to TRBJ1-2; D is undetermined. Sequenced material: peripheral blood mononuclear cells, taken before stem cell transplant. The CDR3 DNA reads TGTGCCAGTAGTCCCCGCGGTGTCTATGGCTACACCTTC. Its protein product is CASSPRGVYGYTF.